This T cell receptor beta chain was observed in a study of cytomegalovirus exposure and HLA in healthy donors. Findings and caveats of the study: What TCR beta sequences reportedly achieved was accurate prediction of HLA-A and HLA-B alleles in most subjects. The authors assumed roughly uniform sequencing depth across donors for presence/absence analyses. Later analysis demonstrated an association between a missense DCLRE1C variant and TCR beta V- and J-gene trimming. Excluded: some indistinguishable V segments such as TRBV6-2 and TRBV6-3.

The PCR used 60 Vbeta and 13 Jbeta primers. Sequencing used immunoSEQ multiplex PCR; TCRdb keeps in-frame clones, though not all of them. This table has under 150,000 clones, about 64% appearing once. Note on this clone: Its antigen is not identified.

Trimming shortened V by 6 bases and J by 1 base, and 12 bases separated the two germline ends. Germline-derived CDR1 and CDR2 are MNHNS and SASEGT. This CDR3 has 14 amino acids. The rearrangement joins TRBV6-1 to TRBJ1-1; D remains unclear. The receptor's source is a man younger than 35 in good health and CMV-seropositive. Sample: PBMCs. CDR3 residues: CASREPMRNTEAFF. CDR3 in DNA: TGTGCCAGCAGGGAGCCGATGAGGAACACTGAAGCTTTCTTT.